This note documents a single T cell receptor beta chain sequence. Other DNA sequences in the same sample also yield this CDR3. The CDR3 is 13 residues long. After removal of 3 bases from V and 3 bases from J, the junction contained 1 base not matched to a gene. Germline CDR1 and CDR2: SEHNR and FQNEAQ (reference sequence). These data belong to a study of blood T cell repertoires in COVID-19. Study-level background: From the United States, Italy and Spain came samples of acute and convalescent COVID-19. PBMCs, B-cell-depleted T cells, or T cells provided the cDNA or gDNA that made up the material.

In the original analysis: Nucleated cell counts were estimated from reference gene primer amplification. TCRdb keeps only in-frame clones here, not all; method: immunoSEQ multiplex PCR. V and J calls and clone size are given by that table; D and trimming were obtained from the DNA. The data show a few hundred thousand clones, approximately 90% seen once. This chain uses TRBV7-9 with TRBJ2-5, with TRBD2 matching 7 bases. Sequencing was carried out using peripheral blood. This sequence was found in a man aged 18 to 29 with COVID-19, enrolled during active disease. CDR3: CASSLGGEETQYF. DNA for the CDR3: TGTGCCAGCAGCTTGGGAGGGGAAGAGACCCAGTACTTC.